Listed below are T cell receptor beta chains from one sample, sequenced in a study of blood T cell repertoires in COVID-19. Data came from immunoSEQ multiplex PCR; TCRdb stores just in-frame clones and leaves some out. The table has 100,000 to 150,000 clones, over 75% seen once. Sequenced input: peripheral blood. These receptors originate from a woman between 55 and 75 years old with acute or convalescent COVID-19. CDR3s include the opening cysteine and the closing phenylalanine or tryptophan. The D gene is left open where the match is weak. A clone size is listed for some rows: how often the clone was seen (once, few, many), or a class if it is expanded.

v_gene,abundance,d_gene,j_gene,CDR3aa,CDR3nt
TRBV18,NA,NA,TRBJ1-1,CASSPSPNTEAFF,TGTGCCAGCTCACCTAGCCCGAACACTGAAGCTTTCTTT
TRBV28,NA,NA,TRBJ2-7,CASSLMAGTYEQYF,TGTGCCAGCAGTTTGATGGCAGGAACCTACGAGCAGTACTTC
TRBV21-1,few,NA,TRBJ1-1,CASSIGQGDRNTEAFF,TGTGCCAGCAGCATCGGGCAGGGGGACAGGAACACTGAAGCTTTCTTT
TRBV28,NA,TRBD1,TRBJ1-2,CASSLSRTGGGLDGYTF,TGTGCCAGCAGTTTAAGCCGGACAGGGGGCGGTCTGGATGGCTACACCTTC
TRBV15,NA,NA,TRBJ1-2,CATSREGGNYGYTF,TGTGCCACCAGCAGAGAAGGCGGAAACTATGGCTACACCTTC
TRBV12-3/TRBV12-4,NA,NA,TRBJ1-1,CASSVRGNTEAFF,TGTGCCAGCAGCGTGCGGGGAAACACTGAAGCTTTCTTT
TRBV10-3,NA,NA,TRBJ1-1,CAISESTGTEAFF,TGTGCCATCAGTGAGTCGACTGGGACTGAAGCTTTCTTT
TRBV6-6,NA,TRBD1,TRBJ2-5,CASSYRGQGETQYF,TGTGCCAGCAGTTACCGGGGACAGGGAGAGACCCAGTACTTC
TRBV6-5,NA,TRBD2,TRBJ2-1,CASSYEGLAGEQFF,TGTGCCAGCAGTTACGAGGGACTAGCAGGTGAGCAGTTCTTC
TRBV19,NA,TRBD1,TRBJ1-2,CASSRRDRGDYGYTF,TGTGCCAGTAGTCGCCGGGACAGGGGAGACTATGGCTACACCTTC
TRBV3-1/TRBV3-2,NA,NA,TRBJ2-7,CASSPGQPYEQYF,TGTGCCAGCAGCCCGGGTCAACCCTACGAGCAGTACTTC
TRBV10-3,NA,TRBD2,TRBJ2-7,CAISDPGREVDEQYF,TGTGCCATCAGTGACCCCGGGCGGGAGGTCGACGAGCAGTACTTC
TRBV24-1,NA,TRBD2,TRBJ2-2,CATRGGRGTGELFF,TGTGCCACCAGAGGCGGGAGAGGGACCGGGGAGCTGTTTTTT
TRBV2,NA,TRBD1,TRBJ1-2,CASSAGTGPYGYTF,TGTGCCAGCAGTGCCGGGACAGGGCCTTATGGCTACACCTTC
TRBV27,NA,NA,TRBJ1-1,CAASRTANTEAFF,TGTGCCGCTTCCCGGACAGCGAACACTGAAGCTTTCTTT
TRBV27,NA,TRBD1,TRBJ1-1,CASSLSLGQGGEAFF,TGTGCCAGCAGTTTATCTCTCGGACAGGGGGGGGAAGCTTTCTTT
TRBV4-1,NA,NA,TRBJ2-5,CASSQDVLNQETQYF,TGCGCCAGCAGCCAAGATGTACTAAACCAAGAGACCCAGTACTTC
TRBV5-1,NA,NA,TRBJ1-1,CASSAQLMNTEAFF,TGCGCCAGCAGCGCGCAACTCATGAACACTGAAGCTTTCTTT
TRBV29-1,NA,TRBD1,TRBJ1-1,CSVRGQSNTEAFF,TGCAGCGTTAGGGGACAGTCGAACACTGAAGCTTTCTTT
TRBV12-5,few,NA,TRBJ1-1,CASGWGGLNTEAFF,TGTGCTAGTGGTTGGGGGGGGTTGAACACTGAAGCTTTCTTT
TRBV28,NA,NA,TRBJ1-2,CASSYAYNYGYTF,TGTGCCAGCAGTTATGCGTATAACTATGGCTACACCTTC
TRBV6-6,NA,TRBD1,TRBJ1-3,CASSSQGGNTIYF,TGTGCCAGCAGTTCACAGGGGGGAAACACCATATATTTT
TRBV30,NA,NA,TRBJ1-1,CAWSGFGMNTEAFF,TGTGCCTGGAGTGGGTTTGGCATGAACACTGAAGCTTTCTTT
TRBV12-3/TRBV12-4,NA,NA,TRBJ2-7,CASSLGLYEQYF,TGTGCCAGCAGTTTAGGGCTCTACGAGCAGTACTTC
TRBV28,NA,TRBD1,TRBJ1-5,CASSTGTGSIPSNQPQHF,TGTGCCAGCAGTACCGGGACAGGCTCCATTCCTAGCAATCAGCCCCAGCATTTT
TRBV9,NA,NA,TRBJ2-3,CASSVTPNSGPDTQYF,TGTGCCAGCAGCGTCACCCCGAATAGCGGCCCAGATACGCAGTATTTT
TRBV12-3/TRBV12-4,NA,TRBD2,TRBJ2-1,CASSLTSGEQFF,TGTGCCAGCAGTCTGACTAGCGGGGAGCAGTTCTTC
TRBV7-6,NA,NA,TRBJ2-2,CASSRRANTGELFF,TGTGCCAGCAGCCGACGGGCGAACACCGGGGAGCTGTTTTTT
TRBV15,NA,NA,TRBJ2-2,CATGSDSPNTGELFF,TGTGCCACCGGATCGGACAGTCCGAACACCGGGGAGCTGTTTTTT
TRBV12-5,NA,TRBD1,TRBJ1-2,CASGSQTGGSGYTF,TGTGCTAGTGGTTCACAGACAGGGGGTTCTGGCTACACCTTC
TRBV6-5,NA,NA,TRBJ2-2,CASSYSRSNAGELFF,TGTGCCAGCAGTTACTCGAGGAGCAACGCCGGGGAGCTGTTTTTT
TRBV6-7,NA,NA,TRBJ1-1,CASPRRFPFGVF,TGTGCCAGCCCCAGGAGATTTCCATTCGGGGTCTTT
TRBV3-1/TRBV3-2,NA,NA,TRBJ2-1,CASSQTSNEQFF,TGTGCCAGCAGCCAGACTAGCAATGAGCAGTTCTTC
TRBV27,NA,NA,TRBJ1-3,CASSLYRQASGNTIYF,TGTGCCAGCAGTTTGTATAGACAGGCCTCTGGAAACACCATATATTTT
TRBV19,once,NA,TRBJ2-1,CASNNYHNEQFF,TGTGCCAGTAACAACTACCACAATGAGCAGTTCTTC
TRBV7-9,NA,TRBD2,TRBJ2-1,CASSLRPAGISYNEQFF,TGTGCCAGCAGCTTACGGCCAGCGGGAATATCCTACAATGAGCAGTTCTTC
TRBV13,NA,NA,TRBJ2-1,CASSQTRGHEQFF,TGTGCCAGCAGCCAGACACGGGGTCATGAGCAGTTCTTC
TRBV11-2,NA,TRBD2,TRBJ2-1,CASSLGRTSSNEQFF,TGTGCCAGCAGCTTAGGCCGGACTAGTTCCAATGAGCAGTTCTTC
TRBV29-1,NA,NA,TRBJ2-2,CSVFTGQWNTGELFF,TGCAGCGTTTTTACGGGACAATGGAACACCGGGGAGCTGTTTTTT
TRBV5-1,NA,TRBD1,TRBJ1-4,CASSLRTGGGGLFF,TGCGCCAGCAGCTTGCGTACAGGGGGCGGAGGACTGTTTTTT
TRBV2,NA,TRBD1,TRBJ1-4,CASNRQGQEKLFF,TGTGCCAGCAATAGACAGGGACAGGAAAAACTGTTTTTT
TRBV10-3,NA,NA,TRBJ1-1,CAITRTVEEAFF,TGTGCCATCACCAGGACAGTGGAGGAAGCTTTCTTT
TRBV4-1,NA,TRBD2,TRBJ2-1,CASSPGGSAYEQFF,TGCGCCAGCAGCCCTGGCGGGAGCGCCTATGAGCAGTTCTTC
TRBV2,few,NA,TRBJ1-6,CASSEQNSPLHF,TGTGCCAGCAGTGAACAGAATTCACCCCTCCACTTT
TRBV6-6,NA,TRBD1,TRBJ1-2,CASSRMTGDGYTF,TGTGCCAGCAGTCGCATGACAGGGGATGGCTACACCTTC
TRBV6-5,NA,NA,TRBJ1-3,CASSLEAGPGNTIYF,TGTGCCAGCAGTCTAGAAGCAGGGCCTGGAAACACCATATATTTT
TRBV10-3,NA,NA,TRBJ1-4,CAISAGDASEKLFF,TGTGCCATCAGTGCGGGGGACGCAAGCGAAAAACTGTTTTTT